This T cell receptor beta chain originates from a study of human T cells and chemical hapten exposure. TCRdb used MiXCR to reprocess the RACE reads, holding one entry per CDR3 protein. The sample shows over 35,000 distinct CDR3 sequences, about an eighth of them seen only once. CDR3 length: 13 residues. The V segment lost 8 bases and the J segment 5 bases; nucleotides outside the gene matches: 5. Germline V gives CDR1 MNHEY, CDR2 SVGEGT. Sample time point: patch test 3, about 24 weeks after DPC sensitization. Treatment of the sample: therapeutic diphenylcyclopropenone sensitization with weekly scalp DPC. Extraction yielded total RNA from whole blood (unfractionated). This clonotype showed up many times.

V and J are TRBV6-2 or TRBV6-3 and TRBJ2-1; 8 bases line up with TRBD1. This TCR was recovered from a woman in her forties with alopecia areata. Some clones in this sample may be carry-over from other donors' samples. Specimen: whole blood, collected in connection with sensitization to the hapten diphenylcyclopropenone (DPC). CDR3 DNA sequence: TGTGCCAGCCGGCAGGGGGCCAACAATGAGCAGTTCTTC. Amino acid sequence: CASRQGANNEQFF.